These 15 T cell receptor beta chains originate from one sample sequenced in a study of T cells in Graves' hyperthyroidism and ophthalmopathy. Authors of the study amplified TCR beta CDR3 regions from RNA transcripts. TCR CDR3 regions were first amplified by RT-PCR with HTBI primers. One entry per CDR3 protein, called by TCRdb with MiXCR from the multiplex PCR reads. Of about 500,000 distinct CDR3 sequences in the sample, more than 15% were seen once. The sample comprised blood. Receptors were obtained from a woman in her 30s with Graves' ophthalmopathy.

The table lists this clonotype with many counts. Written as DNA, the CDR3 is TGTGCCAGCAGTGATGCTCAGGGGTCCTACGGGGAGCTGTTTTTT. Translating gives CASSDAQGSYGELFF. The chain recombines TRBV2 with TRBJ2-2; D may be TRBD1 (6 bases). CDR1 SNHLY and CDR2 FYNNEI come from the germline V gene. V was clipped by 3 bases and J by 7 bases, with 15 bases between them. The CDR3 loop spans 15 amino acids. The full variable domain, completed using reference TRBV2 and TRBJ2-2, is EPEVTQTPSHQVTQMGQEVILRCVPISNHLYFYWYRQILGQKVEFLVSFYNNEISEKSEIFDDQFSVERPDGSNFTLKIRSTKLEDSAMYFCASSDAQGSYGELFFGEGSRLTVL.

Worth noting for this clonotype: A much larger clone differs by one base, so this may be a read error. The chain is built from TRBV27 and TRBJ2-3; tentatively, D is TRBD1 or TRBD2 (5 bases each). The CDR3 loop spans 16 amino acids. CDR1 is MNHEY and CDR2 is SMNVEV in the germline V gene (reference sequence). The CDR3 reads CASRRIAEGMTDTEYF. For the CDR3, the DNA is TGTGCCAGCAGGAGAATAGCCGAGGGGATGACAGATACGGAGTATTTT.

A few counts support this clonotype. DNA of the CDR3: TGCGCCAGCAGCCAAGATGCGCGCACTAGGACTAGCACCGGGGAGCTGTTTTTT. The encoded protein is CASSQDARTRTSTGELFF. V usage is TRBV4-3 and J usage is TRBJ2-2, with TRBD2 identical over 7 bases. V trimming: 0 bases; J trimming: 4 bases; junction bases outside the gene matches: 11. Germline CDR1 is LGHNA and CDR2 is YSLEER. The CDR3 consists of 18 residues.

This clonotype was detected ten times or more. This rearrangement joins TRBV2 to TRBJ1-2, with unresolved D. Germline V gene data show CDR1 as SNHLY and CDR2 as FYNNEI. This CDR3 comprises 13 residues. V shed 4 bases and J shed 4 bases, with 10 bases lying between them. CDR3 bases: TGTGCCAGCAGTGCGAATTTCTTCTATGGCTACACCTTC. Its protein product is CASSANFFYGYTF.

This rearrangement joins TRBV15 to TRBJ1-4; possibly TRBD1 for D (5 bases). Trimming removed 0 bases at V and 4 bases at J, with 12 bases between. CDR1 is LNHNV and CDR2 is YYDKDF in the germline V gene (reference sequence). This CDR3 has 16 amino acids. CDR3 sequence (DNA): TGTGCCACCAGCAGAGACCCCGGGGCTAGTAATGAAAAACTGTTTTTT. Amino acids: CATSRDPGASNEKLFF. Full variable domain (missing parts from reference TRBV15 and TRBJ1-4): DAMVIQNPRYQVTQFGKPVTLSCSQTLNHNVMYWYQQKSSQAPKLLFHYYDKDFNNEADTPDNFQSRRPNTSFCFLDIRSPGLGDTAMYLCATSRDPGASNEKLFFGSGTQLSVL.

Concerning this clonotype itself: The junction shows a germline mismatch at one end, possibly a read error. V gene TRBV29-1 combines with J gene TRBJ2-3; no clear D gene. This CDR3 comprises 12 residues. Germline CDR1 SQVTM, CDR2 ANQGSEA. The DNA of the CDR3 is TGCAGCGTTGCACGAGGCACATATACGCAGTATTTT. It specifies CSVARGTYTQYF.

The sample holds many counts of this clonotype. The chain combines TRBV28 with TRBJ1-1, with a tentative D call TRBD1 (5 bases). V shed 1 base and J shed 5 bases, with 14 bases lying between them. The CDR3 consists of 15 residues. Looked up from germline, CDR1 is MDHEN and CDR2 is SYDVKM. This CDR3 reads CASSLFREGGTEAFF. The CDR3 region has the DNA TGTGCCAGCAGTTTATTCAGGGAGGGTGGAACTGAAGCTTTCTTT.

The J gene is TRBJ1-5, the V gene TRBV15; D is unresolved. V was clipped by 3 bases and J by 2 bases, with 8 bases between them. Germline V gene sequence: CDR1 LNHNV, CDR2 YYDKDF (reference sequence). The CDR3 spans 14 residues. The CDR3 reads CATSRDPGNQPQHF. CDR3 coding DNA: TGTGCCACCAGCAGGGATCCTGGCAATCAGCCCCAGCATTTT.

The table lists this clonotype with many counts. This sequence joins TRBV30 and TRBJ1-5, with D uncertain. Per germline, CDR1 GTSNPN and CDR2 SVGIG (reference sequence). The V gene lost 0 bases and the J gene lost 7 bases, with 13 bases spanning the gap. The CDR3 is made up of 14 amino acids. As DNA, the CDR3 is TGTGCCTGGAGTGTGCTCAAGACGGGGCAGCCCCAGCATTTT. This encodes CAWSVLKTGQPQHF.

Written as DNA, the CDR3 is TGTGCCAGCAAAGAGACCGCGGGCCAGGACGAGCAGTACTTC. Its translation is CASKETAGQDEQYF. The rearrangement links TRBV7-8 to TRBJ2-7; tentative D call: TRBD2 (5 bases). The CDR3 runs to 14 residues. Deletions cut 7 bases from V and 5 bases from J, with 18 bases between. Germline assignment: CDR1 SGHVS and CDR2 FQNEAQ.

This clonotype was seen repeatedly, ten times or more. This chain joins TRBV9 and TRBJ2-3; D not resolved. Germline assignment: CDR1 SGDLS and CDR2 YYNGEE. This CDR3 contains 13 residues. The ends were cut back, 2 bases at V and 4 bases at J, with 8 bases in the middle. The DNA of the CDR3 is TGTGCCAGCAGCGTGATAAGCGCAGATACGCAGTATTTT. Residues: CASSVISADTQYF.

This clonotype came up many times. The V and J genes are TRBV27 and TRBJ2-3; D not resolved. The CDR3 covers 12 residues. The germline V gene has CDR1 MNHEY and CDR2 SMNVEV (reference sequence). V dropped 6 bases and J dropped 4 bases, with 8 bases sitting between them. Here the CDR3 DNA reads TGTGCCAGCAGCAGCCCCCCAGATACGCAGTATTTT. It codes for CASSSPPDTQYF.

The chain has TRBV2 and TRBJ2-2; TRBD2 is a possible D gene (5 bases). The length of the CDR3 is 15 residues. Germline CDR1 is SNHLY and CDR2 is FYNNEI. V was trimmed by 1 base and J by 4 bases, leaving 10 bases between them. As DNA, the CDR3 is TGTGCCAGCAGTGAAGAGGGAGTACGCACCGGGGAGCTGTTTTTT. Amino acids: CASSEEGVRTGELFF.

V gene TRBV19 combines with J gene TRBJ2-7; TRBD2 is a possible D gene (6 bases). The V end lost 2 bases, the J end lost 2 bases, and 16 bases lay between the germline ends. CDR3 size: 16 residues. Per germline, CDR1 LNHDA and CDR2 SQIVND (reference sequence). CDR3 coding DNA: TGTGCCAGTAGTATACAGGTTGGAGGGTTACCCTACGAGCAGTACTTC. This gives the protein CASSIQVGGLPYEQYF.

V usage is TRBV3-1 and J usage is TRBJ2-5; TRBD1 is a possible D gene (6 bases). The CDR3 runs 14 residues. Germline-derived CDR1 and CDR2 are LGHDT and YNNKEL (reference sequence). Trimming removed 4 bases from V and 5 bases from J, with 14 bases in between. CDR3: CASSPRQVGETQYF. The DNA for the CDR3 is TGTGCCAGCAGCCCTCGACAGGTCGGGGAGACCCAGTACTTC.